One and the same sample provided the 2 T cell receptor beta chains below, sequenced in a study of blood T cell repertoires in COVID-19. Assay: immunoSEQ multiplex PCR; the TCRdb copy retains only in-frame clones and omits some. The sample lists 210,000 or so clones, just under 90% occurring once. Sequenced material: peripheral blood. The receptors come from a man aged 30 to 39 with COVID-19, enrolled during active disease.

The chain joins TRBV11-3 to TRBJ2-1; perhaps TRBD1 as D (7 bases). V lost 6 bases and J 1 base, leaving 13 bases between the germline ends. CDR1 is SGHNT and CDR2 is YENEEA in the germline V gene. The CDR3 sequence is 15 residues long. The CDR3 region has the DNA TGTGCCAGCAGTCCCTCAGGGGGGTCCTACAATGAGCAGTTCTTC. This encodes CASSPSGGSYNEQFF.

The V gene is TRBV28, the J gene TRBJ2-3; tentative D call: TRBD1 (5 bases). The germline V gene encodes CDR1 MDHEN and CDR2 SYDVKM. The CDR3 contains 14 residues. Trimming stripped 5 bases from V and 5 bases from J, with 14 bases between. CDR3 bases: TGTGCCAGCAGTATCCACAGGCTTGGAGATACGCAGTATTTT. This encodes CASSIHRLGDTQYF. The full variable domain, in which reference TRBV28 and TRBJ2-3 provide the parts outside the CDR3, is DVKVTQSSRYLVKRTGEKVFLECVQDMDHENMFWYRQDPGLGLRLIYFSYDVKMKEKGDIPEGYSVSREKKERFSLILESASTNQTSMYLCASSIHRLGDTQYFGPGTRLTVL.